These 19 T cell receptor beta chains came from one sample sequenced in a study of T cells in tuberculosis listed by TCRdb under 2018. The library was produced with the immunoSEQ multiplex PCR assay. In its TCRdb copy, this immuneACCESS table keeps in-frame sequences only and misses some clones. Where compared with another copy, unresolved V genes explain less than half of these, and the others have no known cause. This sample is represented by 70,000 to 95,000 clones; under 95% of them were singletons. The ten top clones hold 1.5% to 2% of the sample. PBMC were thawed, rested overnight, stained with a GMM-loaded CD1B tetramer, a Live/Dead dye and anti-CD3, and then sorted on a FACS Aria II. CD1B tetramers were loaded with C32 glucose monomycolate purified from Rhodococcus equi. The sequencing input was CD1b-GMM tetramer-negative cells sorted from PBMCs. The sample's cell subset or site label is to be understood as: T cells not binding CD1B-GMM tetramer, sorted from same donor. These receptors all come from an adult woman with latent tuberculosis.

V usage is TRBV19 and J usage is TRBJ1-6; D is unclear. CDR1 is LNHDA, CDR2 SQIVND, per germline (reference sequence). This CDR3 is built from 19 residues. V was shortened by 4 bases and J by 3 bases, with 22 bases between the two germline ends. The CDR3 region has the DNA TGTGCCAGTAGTAAGGAACAACAGTCCCCCGGTGGCTATAATTCACCCCTCCACTTT. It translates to CASSKEQQSPGGYNSPLHF. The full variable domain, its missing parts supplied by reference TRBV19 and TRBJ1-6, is DGGITQSPKYLFRKEGQNVTLSCEQNLNHDAMYWYRQDPGQGLRLIYYSQIVNDFQKGDIAEGYSVSREKKESFPLTVTSAQKNPTAFYLCASSKEQQSPGGYNSPLHFGNGTRLTVT.

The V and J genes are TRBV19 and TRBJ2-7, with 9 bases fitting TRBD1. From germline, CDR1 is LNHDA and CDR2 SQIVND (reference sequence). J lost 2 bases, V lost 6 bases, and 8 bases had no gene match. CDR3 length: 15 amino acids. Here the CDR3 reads CASRLGGQGAYEQYF. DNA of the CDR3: TGTGCCAGTAGACTTGGGGGACAGGGAGCCTACGAGCAGTACTTC.

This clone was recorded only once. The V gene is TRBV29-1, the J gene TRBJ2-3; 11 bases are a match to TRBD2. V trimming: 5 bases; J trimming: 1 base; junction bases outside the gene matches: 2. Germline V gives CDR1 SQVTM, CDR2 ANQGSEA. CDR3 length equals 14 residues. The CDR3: CSVTSGGGTDTQYF. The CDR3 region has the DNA TGCAGCGTTACTAGCGGGGGCGGCACAGATACGCAGTATTTT.

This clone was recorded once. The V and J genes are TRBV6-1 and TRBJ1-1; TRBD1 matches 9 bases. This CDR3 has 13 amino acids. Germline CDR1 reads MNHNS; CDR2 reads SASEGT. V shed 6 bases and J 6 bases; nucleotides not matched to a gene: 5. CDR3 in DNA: TGTGCCAGCAGGCACCGGGACAGGGCTGAAGCTTTCTTT. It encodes CASRHRDRAEAFF.

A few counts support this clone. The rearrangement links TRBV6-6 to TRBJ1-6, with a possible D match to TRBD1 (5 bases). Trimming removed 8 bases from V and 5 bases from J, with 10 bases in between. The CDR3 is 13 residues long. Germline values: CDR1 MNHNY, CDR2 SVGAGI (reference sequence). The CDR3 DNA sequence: TGTGCCAGCCAGGGATCGGATAATTCACCCCTCCACTTT. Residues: CASQGSDNSPLHF.

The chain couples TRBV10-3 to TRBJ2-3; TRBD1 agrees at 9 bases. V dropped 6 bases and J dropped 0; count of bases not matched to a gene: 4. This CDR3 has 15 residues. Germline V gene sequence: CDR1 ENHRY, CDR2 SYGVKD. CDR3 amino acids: CAIRDGTGSTDTQYF. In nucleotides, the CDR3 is TGTGCCATCAGGGACGGGACAGGGAGCACAGATACGCAGTATTTT.

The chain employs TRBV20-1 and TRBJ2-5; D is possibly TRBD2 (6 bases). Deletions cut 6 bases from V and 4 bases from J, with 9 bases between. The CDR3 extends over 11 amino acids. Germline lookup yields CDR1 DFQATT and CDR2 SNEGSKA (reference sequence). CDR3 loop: CSAEGRETQYF. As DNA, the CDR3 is TGCAGTGCGGAGGGCAGAGAGACCCAGTACTTC.

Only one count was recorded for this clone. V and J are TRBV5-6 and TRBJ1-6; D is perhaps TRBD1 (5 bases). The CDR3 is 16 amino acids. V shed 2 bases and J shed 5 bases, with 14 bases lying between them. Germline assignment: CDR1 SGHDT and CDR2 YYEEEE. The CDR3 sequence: CASSFLGVLDNSPLHF. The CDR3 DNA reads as TGTGCCAGCAGCTTTTTAGGGGTCCTGGATAATTCACCCCTCCACTTT. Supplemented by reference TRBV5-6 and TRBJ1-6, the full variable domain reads DAGVTQSPTHLIKTRGQQVTLRCSPKSGHDTVSWYQQALGQGPQFIFQYYEEEERQRGNFPDRFSGHQFPNYSSELNVNALLLGDSALYLCASSFLGVLDNSPLHFGNGTRLTVT.

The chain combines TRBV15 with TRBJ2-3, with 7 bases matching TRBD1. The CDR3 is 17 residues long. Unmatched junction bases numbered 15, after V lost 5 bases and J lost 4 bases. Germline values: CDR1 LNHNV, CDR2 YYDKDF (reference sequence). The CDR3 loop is CATSFETGTANSDTQYF. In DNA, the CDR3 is TGTGCCACCAGCTTTGAGACCGGGACAGCCAACTCAGATACGCAGTATTTT.

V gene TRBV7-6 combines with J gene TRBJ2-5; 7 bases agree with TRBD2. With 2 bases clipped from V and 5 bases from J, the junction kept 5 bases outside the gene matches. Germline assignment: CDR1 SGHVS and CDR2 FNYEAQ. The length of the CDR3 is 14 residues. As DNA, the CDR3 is TGTGCCAGCAGCTTACGTCCGGGGGGTGAGACCCAGTACTTC. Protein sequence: CASSLRPGGETQYF.

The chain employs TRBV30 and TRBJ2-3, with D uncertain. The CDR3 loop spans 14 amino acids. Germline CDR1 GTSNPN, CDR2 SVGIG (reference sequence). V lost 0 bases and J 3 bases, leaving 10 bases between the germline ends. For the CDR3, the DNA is TGTGCCTGGAGTGTACTGGGCGAAACAGATACGCAGTATTTT. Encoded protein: CAWSVLGETDTQYF.

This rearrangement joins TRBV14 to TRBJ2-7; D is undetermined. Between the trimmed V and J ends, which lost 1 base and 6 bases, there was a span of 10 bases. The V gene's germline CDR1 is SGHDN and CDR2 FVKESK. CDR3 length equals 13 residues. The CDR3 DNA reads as TGTGCCAGCAGCCAAGTTCAGATTTCCGAGCAGTACTTC. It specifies CASSQVQISEQYF. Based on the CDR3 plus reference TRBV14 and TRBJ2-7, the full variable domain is EAGVTQFPSHSVIEKGQTVTLRCDPISGHDNLYWYRRVMGKEIKFLLHFVKESKQDESGMPNNRFLAERTGGTYSTLKVQPAELEDSGVYFCASSQVQISEQYFGPGTRLTVT.

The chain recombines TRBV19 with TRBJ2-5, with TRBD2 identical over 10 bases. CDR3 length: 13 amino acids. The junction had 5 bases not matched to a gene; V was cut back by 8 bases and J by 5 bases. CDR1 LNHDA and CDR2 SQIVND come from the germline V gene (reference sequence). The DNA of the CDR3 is TGTGCCAGTCAGCGGGGGGGCCGGGAGACCCAGTACTTC. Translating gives CASQRGGRETQYF.

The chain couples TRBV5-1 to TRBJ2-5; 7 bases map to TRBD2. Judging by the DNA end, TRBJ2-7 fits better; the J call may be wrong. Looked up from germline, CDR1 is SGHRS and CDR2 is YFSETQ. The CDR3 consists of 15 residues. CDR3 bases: TGCGCCAGCAGCTTGGCGGTCACTAGCGTCTACGAGCAGTACTTC. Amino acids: CASSLAVTSVYEQYF.

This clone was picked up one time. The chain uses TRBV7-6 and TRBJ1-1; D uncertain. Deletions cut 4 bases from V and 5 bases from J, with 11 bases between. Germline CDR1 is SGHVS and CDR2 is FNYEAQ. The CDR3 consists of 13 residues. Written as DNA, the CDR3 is TGTGCCAGCAGCTATGGGAGGGTAACTGAAGCTTTCTTT. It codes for CASSYGRVTEAFF.

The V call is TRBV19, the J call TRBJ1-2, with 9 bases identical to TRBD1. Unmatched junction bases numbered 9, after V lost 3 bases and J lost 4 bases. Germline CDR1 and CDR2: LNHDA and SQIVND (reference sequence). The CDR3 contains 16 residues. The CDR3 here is CASSISGDRATYGYTF. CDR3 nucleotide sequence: TGTGCCAGTAGTATCTCCGGGGACAGGGCTACCTATGGCTACACCTTC.

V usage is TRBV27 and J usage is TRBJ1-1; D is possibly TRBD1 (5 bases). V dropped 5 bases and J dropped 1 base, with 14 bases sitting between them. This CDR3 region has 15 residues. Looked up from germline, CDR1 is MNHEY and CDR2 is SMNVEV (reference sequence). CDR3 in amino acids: CASSPTTVENTEAFF. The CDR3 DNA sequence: TGTGCCAGCAGTCCGACGACAGTCGAGAACACTGAAGCTTTCTTT.

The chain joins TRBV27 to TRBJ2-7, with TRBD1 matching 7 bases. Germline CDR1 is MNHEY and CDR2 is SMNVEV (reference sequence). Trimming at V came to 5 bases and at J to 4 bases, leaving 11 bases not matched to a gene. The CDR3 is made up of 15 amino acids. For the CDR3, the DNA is TGTGCCAGCAGTCTTTCCGGGACAGATTTATACGAGCAGTACTTC. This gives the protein CASSLSGTDLYEQYF.

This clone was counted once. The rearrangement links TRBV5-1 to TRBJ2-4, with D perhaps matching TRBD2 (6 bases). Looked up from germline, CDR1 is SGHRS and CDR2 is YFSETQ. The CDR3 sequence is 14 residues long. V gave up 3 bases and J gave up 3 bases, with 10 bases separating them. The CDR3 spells CASSSAGLKNIQYF. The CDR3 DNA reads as TGCGCCAGCAGCTCCGCGGGACTCAAAAACATTCAGTACTTC.